Listed below are T cell receptor beta chains from one sample, sequenced in a study of blood T cell repertoires in COVID-19. Some clones are missing from TCRdb's copy, which holds only in-frame ones; the method was immunoSEQ multiplex PCR. The table has 65,000 or so clones, approximately 80% seen once. Material: peripheral blood. The source is a man aged 55 to 69 with acute or convalescent COVID-19. CDR3s include the opening cysteine and the closing phenylalanine or tryptophan. Each record gives: V gene, J gene, clone size, CDR3 protein. The size entry is marked missing in some rows and otherwise reads once, few, many or a size class.

>TRBV5-1|TRBJ2-1|.
CASSVLKVPPEGEQFF
>TRBV2|TRBJ2-7|.
CASSAGGGEQYF
>TRBV10-3|TRBJ1-2|.
CAIGGTGDNYGYTF
>TRBV6-5|TRBJ2-2|once
CASSYWGGGNTGELFF
>TRBV5-1|TRBJ2-5|.
CASSLQGQGQSETQYF
>TRBV19|TRBJ1-3|.
CASRRLDTIYF
>TRBV7-8|TRBJ2-2|.
CASSYFNRGSTGELFF
>TRBV5-5|TRBJ2-1|.
CASSLNIENEQFF
>TRBV7-2|TRBJ2-7|few
CASSLEASGVGEQYF
>TRBV5-6|TRBJ1-2|few
CASSLGLYGYTF
>TRBV27|TRBJ2-7|.
CASSLRGVNYEQYF
>TRBV2|TRBJ1-5|medium-sized
CASSGDRGHQPQHF
>TRBV6-1|TRBJ1-2|once
CASSEFTGQVNGYTF
>TRBV19|TRBJ1-2|.
CASSIGQGYTF
>TRBV24-1|TRBJ1-3|.
CATSDSYRGNTIYF
>TRBV27|TRBJ2-1|.
CASTSAGGGNEQFF
>TRBV7-3|TRBJ2-3|.
CASSSGLAGRQDTQYF
>TRBV5-1|TRBJ1-2|once
CASSHGTGGVYGYTF
>TRBV27|TRBJ2-2|.
CASSRDSNTGELFF
>TRBV7-8|TRBJ2-5|.
CASRERMSLQETQYF
>TRBV5-1|TRBJ2-7|few
CASSLDAGSYEQYF
>TRBV6-1|TRBJ1-4|.
CASSERGKTNEKLFF
>TRBV5-5|TRBJ2-7|.
CASSFSTGEQYF
>TRBV5-6|TRBJ2-7|.
CASSLALDGQLSYEQYF
>TRBV5-4|TRBJ2-1|.
CASSLGTTSGYNEQFF
>TRBV7-9|TRBJ1-1|.
CASSQRQESEAFF
>TRBV27|TRBJ2-7|.
CASSTGDYEQYF
>TRBV6-5|TRBJ1-2|.
CASSYSSSSYGYTF
>TRBV18|TRBJ2-6|.
CASSPSSGANVLTF
>TRBV7-9|TRBJ2-3|many
CASSSYSAGDTQYF
>TRBV30|TRBJ1-3|few
CAQGGRVTGNTIYF
>TRBV7-3|TRBJ2-1|.
CASSLDRDNEQFF
>TRBV2|TRBJ2-7|.
CATKTGQGPAEQYF
>TRBV5-6|TRBJ1-6|.
CASSRTGQGINSPLHF
>TRBV5-8|TRBJ2-3|.
CASSLGQSGADTQYF
>TRBV27|TRBJ2-5|once
CASSLSTGRGETQYF
>TRBV6-1|TRBJ2-5|.
CASSDSGGQETQYF
>TRBV5-1|TRBJ2-7|.
CASSFGGVEGEQYF
>TRBV6-5|TRBJ1-2|.
CASSPDRGPNYGYTF
>TRBV5-4|TRBJ2-7|.
CASSPAGAGVREQYF
>TRBV19|TRBJ1-1|.
CASSMLQEIGAFF
>TRBV20-1|TRBJ2-5|.
CSAVTEETQYF
>TRBV7-9|TRBJ2-5|.
CASSPWEKETQYF
>TRBV15|TRBJ2-5|once
CATSRDRGQETQYF
>TRBV10-2|TRBJ2-3|.
CASSESVLAGGPSTDTQYF
>TRBV30|TRBJ1-1|.
CAWSWVTIAEAFF
>TRBV27|TRBJ1-1|.
CASSLDFIGNTEAFF
>TRBV2|TRBJ1-5|.
CASSSSSRGPQHF
>TRBV18|TRBJ1-1|.
CASSLQRNTEAFF
>TRBV11-1|TRBJ2-7|.
CASSLSHSNYEQYF
>TRBV2|TRBJ2-1|.
CASSIGTSNNEQFF
>TRBV5-1|TRBJ1-1|.
CASSDKRTGGYTEAFF